A single sample is the source of the 10 T cell receptor beta chains below, sequenced in a study of T cell responses to AZD1222 COVID-19 vaccine. Sequencing was performed with immunoSEQ multiplex PCR; in TCRdb, only in-frame clones are kept and a portion is missing. This table holds roughly 150,000 clones, 75% to 90% found once. The specimen comprised peripheral blood, sampled 28 days after the second AZD1222 dose. The receptors stem from an adult who received the AZD1222 COVID-19 vaccine.

The chain recombines TRBV10-3 with TRBJ2-1; 7 bases align to TRBD1. The germline gives CDR1 ENHRY, CDR2 SYGVKD. The CDR3 has 14 amino acids. J gave up 7 bases and V 2 bases, and 5 bases lay outside the gene matches. CDR3 amino acids: CAISEAGGRNEQFF. The CDR3 DNA is TGTGCCATCAGTGAGGCAGGGGGTAGGAATGAGCAGTTCTTC.

The chain joins TRBV7-9 to TRBJ1-2; TRBD1 is a possible D gene (6 bases). Trimming removed 1 base from V and 0 bases from J, with 9 bases in between. Germline assignment: CDR1 SEHNR and CDR2 FQNEAQ (reference sequence). The CDR3 consists of 15 residues. The DNA for the CDR3 is TGTGCCAGCAGCTTAGTAGGGGGGACTAACTATGGCTACACCTTC. This gives the protein CASSLVGGTNYGYTF.

This clone was counted once. This rearrangement joins TRBV6-5 to TRBJ2-3; maybe TRBD2 (5 bases). The CDR3 is 15 amino acids. V was clipped by 6 bases and J by 1 base, with 14 bases between them. In germline, CDR1 is MNHEY, CDR2 SVGAGI. The CDR3 nucleotides read TGTGCCAGCAGAGTCCTAGGAGGTGGCACAGATACGCAGTATTTT. This sequence encodes CASRVLGGGTDTQYF.

The chain is built from TRBV7-3 and TRBJ2-1; D is perhaps TRBD1 (5 bases). Deletions cut 1 base from V and 10 bases from J, with 11 bases between. The V gene's germline CDR1 is SGHTA and CDR2 FQGTGA. The CDR3 sequence is 13 residues long. The CDR3, as DNA: TGTGCCAGCAGCTTAATAGCTGGACAAGAGCAGTTCTTC. It translates to CASSLIAGQEQFF.

This sequence joins TRBV16 and TRBJ2-7; the D gene is possibly TRBD2 (6 bases). The CDR3 contains 15 residues. The V gene lost 2 bases and the J gene lost 4 bases, with 15 bases spanning the gap. Germline CDR1 reads KGHSY; CDR2 reads FQNENV. CDR3 in DNA: TGTGCCAGCAGCCAAATAATTGCCCGGGGGTACGAGCAGTACGTC. Translation: CASSQIIARGYEQYV.

CDR3 DNA sequence: TGTGCCAGCAGTTCACCTAGACTAGGTCCCCGGGGGGAGCTGTTTTTT. It codes for CASSSPRLGPRGELFF. V gene TRBV28 combines with J gene TRBJ2-2; the D gene is possibly TRBD2 (6 bases). This CDR3 is built from 16 residues. Between the trimmed V and J ends, which lost 4 bases and 8 bases, there was a span of 20 bases. Per the germline V gene, CDR1 is MDHEN and CDR2 is SYDVKM. Complete variable domain (other parts from reference TRBV28 and TRBJ2-2): DVKVTQSSRYLVKRTGEKVFLECVQDMDHENMFWYRQDPGLGLRLIYFSYDVKMKEKGDIPEGYSVSREKKERFSLILESASTNQTSMYLCASSSPRLGPRGELFFGEGSRLTVL.

This clone was counted a single time. The CDR3 region is CASSYFGGGNTGELFF. The DNA for the CDR3 is TGTGCCAGCAGTTACTTTGGAGGGGGTAACACCGGGGAGCTGTTTTTT. The chain carries TRBV6-5 and TRBJ2-2, with D perhaps assigned TRBD1 or TRBD2 (6 bases each). Per germline, CDR1 MNHEY and CDR2 SVGAGI. The CDR3 is made up of 16 amino acids. V lost 1 base and J lost 2, with 11 bases in between.

The chain couples TRBV5-5 to TRBJ2-7; TRBD1 agrees at 11 bases. The V and J ends lost 2 bases and 1 base, in that order; junction bases with no gene match: 8. The CDR3 is 17 residues long. From germline, CDR1 is SGHKS and CDR2 YYEKEE (reference sequence). The CDR3 nucleotides read TGTGCCAGCAGCTTCACTGGACAGGGGGCGAAGTCCTACGAGCAGTACGTC. It specifies CASSFTGQGAKSYEQYV.

J is TRBJ2-1 and V is TRBV5-8; the D gene is possibly TRBD1 (6 bases). This CDR3 comprises 13 residues. Germline loops: CDR1 SGHTS, CDR2 YDEGEE. V lost 1 base, J lost 9 bases, and 11 bases lay in between. The CDR3 DNA is TGTGCCAGCAGCTTGAAACAGGGCAGTGAGCAGTTCTTC. Protein sequence: CASSLKQGSEQFF.

In this sample, this clone turned up once. The rearrangement joins TRBV6-5 to TRBJ2-2, with TRBD1 identical over 7 bases. Losses at the gene ends were 6 bases for V and 1 base for J; bases not matched to a gene: 2. The CDR3 is 14 amino acids. Looked up from germline, CDR1 is MNHEY and CDR2 is SVGAGI. The CDR3 protein is CASRTGVNTGELFF. DNA for the CDR3: TGTGCCAGCAGAACAGGGGTGAACACCGGGGAGCTGTTTTTT.